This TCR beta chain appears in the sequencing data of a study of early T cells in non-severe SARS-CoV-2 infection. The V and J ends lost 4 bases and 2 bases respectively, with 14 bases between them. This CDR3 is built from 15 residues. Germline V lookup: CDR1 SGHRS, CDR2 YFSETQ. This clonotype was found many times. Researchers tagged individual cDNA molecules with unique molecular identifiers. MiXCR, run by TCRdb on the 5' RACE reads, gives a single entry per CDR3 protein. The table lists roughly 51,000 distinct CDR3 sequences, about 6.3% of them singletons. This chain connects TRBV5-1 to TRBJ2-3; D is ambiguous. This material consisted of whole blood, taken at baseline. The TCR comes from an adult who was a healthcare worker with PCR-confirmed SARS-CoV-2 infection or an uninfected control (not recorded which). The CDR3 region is CASSQYGRHTDTQYF. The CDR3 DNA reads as TGCGCCAGCAGCCAATACGGACGGCACACAGATACGCAGTATTTT.